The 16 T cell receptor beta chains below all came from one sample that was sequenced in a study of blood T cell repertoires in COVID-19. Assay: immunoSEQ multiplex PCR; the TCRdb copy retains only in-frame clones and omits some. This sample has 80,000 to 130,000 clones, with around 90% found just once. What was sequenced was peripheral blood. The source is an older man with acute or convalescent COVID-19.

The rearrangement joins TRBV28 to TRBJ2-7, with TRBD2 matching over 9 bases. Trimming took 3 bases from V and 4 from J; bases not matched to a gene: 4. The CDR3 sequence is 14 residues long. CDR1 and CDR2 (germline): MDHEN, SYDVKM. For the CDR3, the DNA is TGTGCCAGCAGTTTCATAGCGGGAGTTTACGAGCAGTACTTC. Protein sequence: CASSFIAGVYEQYF.

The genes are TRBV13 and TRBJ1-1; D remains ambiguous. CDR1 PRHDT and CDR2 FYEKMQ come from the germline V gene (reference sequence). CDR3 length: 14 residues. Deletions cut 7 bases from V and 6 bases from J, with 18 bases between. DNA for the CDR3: TGTGCCAGCAACTCCAAAAGACAAACGGCTGAAGCTTTCTTT. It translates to CASNSKRQTAEAFF.

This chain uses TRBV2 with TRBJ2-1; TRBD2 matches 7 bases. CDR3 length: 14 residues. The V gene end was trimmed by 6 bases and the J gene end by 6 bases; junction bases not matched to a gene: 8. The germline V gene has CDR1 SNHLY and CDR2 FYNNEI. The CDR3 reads CASRGRETSNEQFF. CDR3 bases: TGTGCCAGCAGGGGGCGGGAGACCTCCAATGAGCAGTTCTTC.

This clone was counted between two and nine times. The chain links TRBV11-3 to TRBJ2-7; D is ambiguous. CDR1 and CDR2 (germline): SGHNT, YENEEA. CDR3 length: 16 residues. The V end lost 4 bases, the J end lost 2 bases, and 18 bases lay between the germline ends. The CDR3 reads CASSSARGLWTYEQYF. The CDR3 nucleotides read TGTGCCAGCAGCTCAGCCCGAGGATTGTGGACCTACGAGCAGTACTTC.

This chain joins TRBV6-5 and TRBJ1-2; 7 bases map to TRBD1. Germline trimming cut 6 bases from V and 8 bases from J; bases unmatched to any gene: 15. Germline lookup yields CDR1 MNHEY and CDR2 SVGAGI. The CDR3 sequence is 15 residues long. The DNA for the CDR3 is TGTGCCAGCAGCCGGACACCGACAGGGTTTAACGGCTACACCTTC. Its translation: CASSRTPTGFNGYTF.

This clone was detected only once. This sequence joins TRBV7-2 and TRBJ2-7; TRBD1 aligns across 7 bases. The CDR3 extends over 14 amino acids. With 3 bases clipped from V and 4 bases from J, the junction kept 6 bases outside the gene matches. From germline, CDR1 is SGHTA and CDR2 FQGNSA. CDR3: CASSFSDRWYEQYF. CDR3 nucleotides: TGTGCCAGCAGCTTCTCGGACAGGTGGTACGAGCAGTACTTC.

CDR3 region: CASSAGQLNTEAFF. CDR3 DNA sequence: TGTGCCAGCAGTGCGGGACAGCTGAACACTGAAGCTTTCTTT. The rearrangement links TRBV7-3 to TRBJ1-1; 7 bases fit TRBD1. Trimming took 6 bases from V and 0 from J; bases not matched to a gene: 4. CDR3 size: 14 residues. CDR1 and CDR2 (germline): SGHTA, FQGTGA.

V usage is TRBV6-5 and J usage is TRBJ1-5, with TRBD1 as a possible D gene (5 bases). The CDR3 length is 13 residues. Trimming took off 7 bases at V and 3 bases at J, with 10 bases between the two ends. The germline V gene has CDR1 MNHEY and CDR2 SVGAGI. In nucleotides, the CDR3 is TGTGCCAGCAAAAAGGGGTCCAATCAGCCCCAGCATTTT. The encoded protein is CASKKGSNQPQHF.

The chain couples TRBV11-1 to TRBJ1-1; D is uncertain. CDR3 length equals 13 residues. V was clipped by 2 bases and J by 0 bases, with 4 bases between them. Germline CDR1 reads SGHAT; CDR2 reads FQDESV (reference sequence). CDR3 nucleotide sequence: TGTGCCAGCAGCTTACGAGTGAACACTGAAGCTTTCTTT. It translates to CASSLRVNTEAFF.

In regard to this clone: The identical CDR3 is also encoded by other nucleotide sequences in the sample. CDR3 region: CASSDTDRNTEAFF. The CDR3 coding sequence is TGTGCCAGCAGTGACACGGACAGAAACACTGAAGCTTTCTTT. This chain joins TRBV6-4 and TRBJ1-1; a weak D match, TRBD1 (6 bases). Germline CDR1 and CDR2: MRHNA and SNTAGT. The germline V and J ends were trimmed by 2 bases and 2 bases, with 9 bases remaining between them. CDR3 length: 14 residues.

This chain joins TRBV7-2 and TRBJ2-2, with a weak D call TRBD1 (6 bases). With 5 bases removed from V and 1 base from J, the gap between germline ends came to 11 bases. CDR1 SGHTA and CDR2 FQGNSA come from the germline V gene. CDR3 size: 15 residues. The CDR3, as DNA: TGTGCCAGCAGCCCCCAGGGGAGGAACACCGGGGAGCTGTTTTTT. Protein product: CASSPQGRNTGELFF.

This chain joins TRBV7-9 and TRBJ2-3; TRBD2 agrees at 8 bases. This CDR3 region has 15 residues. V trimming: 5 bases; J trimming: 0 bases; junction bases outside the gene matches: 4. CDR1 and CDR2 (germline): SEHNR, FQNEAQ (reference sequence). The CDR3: CASSPGLGSTDTQYF. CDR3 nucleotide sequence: TGTGCCAGCAGCCCGGGACTAGGAAGCACAGATACGCAGTATTTT. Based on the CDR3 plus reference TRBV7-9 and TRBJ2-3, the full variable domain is DTGVSQNPRHKITKRGQNVTFRCDPISEHNRLYWYRQTLGQGPEFLTYFQNEAQLEKSRLLSDRFSAERPKGSFSTLEIQRTEQGDSAMYLCASSPGLGSTDTQYFGPGTRLTVL.

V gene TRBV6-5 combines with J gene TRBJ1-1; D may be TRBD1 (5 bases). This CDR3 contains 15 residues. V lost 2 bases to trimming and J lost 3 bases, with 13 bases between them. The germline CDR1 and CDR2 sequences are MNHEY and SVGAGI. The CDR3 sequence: CASSYVIGGYTEAFF. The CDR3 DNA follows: TGTGCCAGCAGTTACGTCATCGGGGGGTACACTGAAGCTTTCTTT.

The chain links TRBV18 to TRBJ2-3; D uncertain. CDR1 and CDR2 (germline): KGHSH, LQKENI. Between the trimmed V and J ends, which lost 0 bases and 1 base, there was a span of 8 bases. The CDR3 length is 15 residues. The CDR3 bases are TGTGCCAGCTCACCACCGGCGACACGCACAGATACGCAGTATTTT. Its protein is CASSPPATRTDTQYF.

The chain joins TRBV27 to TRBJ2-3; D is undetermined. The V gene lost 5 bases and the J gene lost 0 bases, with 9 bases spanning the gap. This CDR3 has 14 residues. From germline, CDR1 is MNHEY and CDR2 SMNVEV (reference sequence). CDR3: CASSPRLSTDTQYF. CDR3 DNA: TGTGCCAGCAGTCCCCGACTGAGCACAGATACGCAGTATTTT.

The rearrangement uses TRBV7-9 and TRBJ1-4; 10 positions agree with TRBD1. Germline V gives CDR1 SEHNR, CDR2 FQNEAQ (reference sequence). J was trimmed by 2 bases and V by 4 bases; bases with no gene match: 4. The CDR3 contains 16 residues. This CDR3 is CASSSDRGLTNEKLFF. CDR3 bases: TGTGCCAGCAGCTCAGACAGGGGGCTGACTAATGAAAAACTGTTTTTT.